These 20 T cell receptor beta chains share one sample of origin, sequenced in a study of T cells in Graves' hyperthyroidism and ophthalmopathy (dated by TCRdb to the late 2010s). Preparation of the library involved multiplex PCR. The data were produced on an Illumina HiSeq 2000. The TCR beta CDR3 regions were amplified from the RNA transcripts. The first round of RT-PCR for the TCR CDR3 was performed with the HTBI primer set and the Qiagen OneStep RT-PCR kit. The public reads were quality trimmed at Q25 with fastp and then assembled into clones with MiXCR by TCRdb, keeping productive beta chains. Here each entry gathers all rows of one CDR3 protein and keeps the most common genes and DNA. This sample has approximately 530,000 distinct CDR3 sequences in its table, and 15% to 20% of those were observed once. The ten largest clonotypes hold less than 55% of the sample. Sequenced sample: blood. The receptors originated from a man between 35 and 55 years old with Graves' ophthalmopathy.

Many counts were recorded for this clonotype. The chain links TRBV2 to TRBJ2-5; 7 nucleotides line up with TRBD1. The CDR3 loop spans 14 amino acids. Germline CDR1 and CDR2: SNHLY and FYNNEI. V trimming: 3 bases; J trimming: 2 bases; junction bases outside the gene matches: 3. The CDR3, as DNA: TGTGCCAGCAGTGACGACAGGGAACAAGAGACCCAGTACTTC. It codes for CASSDDREQETQYF.

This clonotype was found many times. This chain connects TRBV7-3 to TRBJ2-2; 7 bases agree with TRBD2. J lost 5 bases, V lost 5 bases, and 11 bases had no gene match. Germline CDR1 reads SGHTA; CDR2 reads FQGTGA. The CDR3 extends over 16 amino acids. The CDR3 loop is CASSPLAGVGTGELFF. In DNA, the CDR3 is TGTGCCAGCAGCCCCCTTGCGGGAGTTGGAACCGGGGAGCTGTTTTTT.

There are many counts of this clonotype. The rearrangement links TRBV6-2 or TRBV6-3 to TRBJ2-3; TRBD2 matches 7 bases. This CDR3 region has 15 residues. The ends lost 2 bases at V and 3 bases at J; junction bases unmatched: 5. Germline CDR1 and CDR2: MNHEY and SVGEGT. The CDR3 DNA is TGTGCCAGCAGTTACGGCGCGGGAGCTACAGATACGCAGTATTTT. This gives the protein CASSYGAGATDTQYF.

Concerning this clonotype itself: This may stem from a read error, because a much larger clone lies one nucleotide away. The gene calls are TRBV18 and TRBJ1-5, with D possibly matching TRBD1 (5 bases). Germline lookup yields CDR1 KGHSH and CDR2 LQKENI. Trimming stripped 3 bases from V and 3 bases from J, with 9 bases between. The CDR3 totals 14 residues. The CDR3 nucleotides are TGTGCCAGCTCACCGAGCAGGGTCAATCAGCCCCAGCATTTT. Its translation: CASSPSRVNQPQHF.

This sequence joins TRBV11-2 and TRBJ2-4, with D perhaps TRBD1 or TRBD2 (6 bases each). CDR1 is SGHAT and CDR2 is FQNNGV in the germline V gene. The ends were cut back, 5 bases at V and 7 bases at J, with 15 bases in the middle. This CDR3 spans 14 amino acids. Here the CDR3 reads CASSQASGANIQYF. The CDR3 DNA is TGTGCCAGCAGCCAAGCGTCGGGGGCGAACATTCAGTACTTC.

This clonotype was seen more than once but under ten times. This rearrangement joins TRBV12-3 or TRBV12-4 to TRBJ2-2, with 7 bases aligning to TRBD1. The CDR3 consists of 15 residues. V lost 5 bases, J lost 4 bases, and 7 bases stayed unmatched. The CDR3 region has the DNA TGTGCCAGCAGTATCGCAGGGGGTTCCACCGGGGAGCTGTTTTTT. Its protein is CASSIAGGSTGELFF.

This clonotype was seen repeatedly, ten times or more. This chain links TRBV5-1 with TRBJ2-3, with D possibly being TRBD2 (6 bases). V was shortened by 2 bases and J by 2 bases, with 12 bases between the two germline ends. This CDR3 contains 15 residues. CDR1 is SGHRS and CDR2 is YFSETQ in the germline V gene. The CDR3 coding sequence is TGCGCCAGCAGCTTACCGGCGGGACCCACAGATACGCAGTATTTT. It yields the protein CASSLPAGPTDTQYF.

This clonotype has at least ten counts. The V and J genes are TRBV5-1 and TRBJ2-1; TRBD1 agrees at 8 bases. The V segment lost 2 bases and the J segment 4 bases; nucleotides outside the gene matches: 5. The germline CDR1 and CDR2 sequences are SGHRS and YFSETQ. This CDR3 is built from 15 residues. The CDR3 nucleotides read TGCGCCAGCAGCTTAAGGACAGGGAAATACAATGAGCAGTTCTTC. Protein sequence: CASSLRTGKYNEQFF.

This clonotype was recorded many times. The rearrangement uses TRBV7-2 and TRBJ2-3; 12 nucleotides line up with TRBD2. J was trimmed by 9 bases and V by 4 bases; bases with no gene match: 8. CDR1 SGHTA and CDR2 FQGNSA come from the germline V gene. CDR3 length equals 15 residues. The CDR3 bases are TGTGCCAGCAGCTCCAGGACTAGCGGGGCGACCACGCAGTATTTT. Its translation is CASSSRTSGATTQYF.

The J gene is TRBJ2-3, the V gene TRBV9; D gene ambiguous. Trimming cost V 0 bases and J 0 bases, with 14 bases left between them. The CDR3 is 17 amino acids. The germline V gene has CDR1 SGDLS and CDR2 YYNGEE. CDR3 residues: CASSVGNTAPSTDTQYF. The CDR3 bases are TGTGCCAGCAGCGTAGGCAACACGGCCCCTAGCACAGATACGCAGTATTTT.

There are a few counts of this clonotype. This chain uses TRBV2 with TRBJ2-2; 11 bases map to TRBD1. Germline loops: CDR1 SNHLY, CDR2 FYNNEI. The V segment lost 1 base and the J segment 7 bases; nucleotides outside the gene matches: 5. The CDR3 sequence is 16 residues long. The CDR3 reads CASSEEDRGLGGELFF. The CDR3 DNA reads TGTGCCAGCAGTGAAGAGGACAGGGGGCTGGGCGGGGAGCTGTTTTTT.

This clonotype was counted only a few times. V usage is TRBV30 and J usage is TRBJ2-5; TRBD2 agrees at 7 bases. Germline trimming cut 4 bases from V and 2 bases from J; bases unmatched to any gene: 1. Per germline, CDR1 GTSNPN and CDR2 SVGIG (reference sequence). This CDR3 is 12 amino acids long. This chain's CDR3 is CAWTSGQETQYF. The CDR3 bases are TGTGCCTGGACTAGCGGACAAGAGACCCAGTACTTC.

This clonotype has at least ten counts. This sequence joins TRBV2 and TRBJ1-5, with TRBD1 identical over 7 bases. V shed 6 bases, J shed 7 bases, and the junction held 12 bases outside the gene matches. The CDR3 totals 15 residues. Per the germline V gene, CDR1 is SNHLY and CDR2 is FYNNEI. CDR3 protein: CASRDREGTGQPQHF. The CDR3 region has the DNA TGTGCCAGCAGAGACAGGGAAGGGACGGGCCAGCCCCAGCATTTT.

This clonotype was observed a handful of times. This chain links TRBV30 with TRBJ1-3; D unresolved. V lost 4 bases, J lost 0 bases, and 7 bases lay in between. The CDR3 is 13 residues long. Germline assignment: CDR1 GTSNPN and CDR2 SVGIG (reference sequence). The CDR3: CAWTGGSGNTIYF. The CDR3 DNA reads TGTGCCTGGACAGGAGGCTCTGGAAACACCATATATTTT.

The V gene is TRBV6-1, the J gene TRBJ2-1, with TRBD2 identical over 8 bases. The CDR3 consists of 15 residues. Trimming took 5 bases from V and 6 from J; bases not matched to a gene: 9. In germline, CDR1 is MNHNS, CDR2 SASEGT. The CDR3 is CASSNGGAKFNEQFF. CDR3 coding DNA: TGTGCCAGCAGTAACGGGGGGGCCAAATTCAATGAGCAGTTCTTC.

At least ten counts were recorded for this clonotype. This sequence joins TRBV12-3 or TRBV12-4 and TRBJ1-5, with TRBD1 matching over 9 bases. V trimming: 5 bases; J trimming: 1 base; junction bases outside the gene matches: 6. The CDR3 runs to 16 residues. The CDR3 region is CASSRGTGLSNQPQHF. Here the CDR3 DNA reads TGTGCCAGCAGTCGAGGGACAGGGTTAAGCAATCAGCCCCAGCATTTT.

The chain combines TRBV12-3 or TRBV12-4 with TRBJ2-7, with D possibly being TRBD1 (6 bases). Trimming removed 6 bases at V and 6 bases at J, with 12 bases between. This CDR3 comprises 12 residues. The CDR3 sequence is CASSTTGREQYF. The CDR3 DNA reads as TGTGCCAGCAGCACCACAGGGCGCGAGCAGTACTTC.

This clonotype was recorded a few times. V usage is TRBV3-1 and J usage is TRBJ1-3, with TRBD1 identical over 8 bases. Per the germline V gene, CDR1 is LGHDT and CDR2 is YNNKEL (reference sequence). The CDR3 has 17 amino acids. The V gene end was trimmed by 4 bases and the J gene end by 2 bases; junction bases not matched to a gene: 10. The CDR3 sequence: CASSLGTGGLTGNTIYF. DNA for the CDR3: TGTGCCAGCAGCCTAGGGACAGGTGGGCTCACTGGAAACACCATATATTTT.

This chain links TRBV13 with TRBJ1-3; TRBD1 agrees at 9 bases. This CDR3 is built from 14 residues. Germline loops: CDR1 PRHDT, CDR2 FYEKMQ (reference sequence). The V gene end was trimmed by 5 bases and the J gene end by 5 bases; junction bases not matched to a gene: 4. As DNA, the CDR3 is TGTGCCAGCAGCGCGGACAGGGGAAGAAACACCATATATTTT. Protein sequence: CASSADRGRNTIYF.

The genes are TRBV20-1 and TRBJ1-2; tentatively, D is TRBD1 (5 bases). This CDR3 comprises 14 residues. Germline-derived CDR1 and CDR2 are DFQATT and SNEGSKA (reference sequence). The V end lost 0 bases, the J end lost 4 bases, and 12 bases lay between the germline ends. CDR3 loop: CSARDRAGTYGYTF. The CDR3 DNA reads TGCAGTGCTAGAGATAGAGCAGGGACCTATGGCTACACCTTC.